Each of the 12 T cell receptor beta chains below was sequenced from the same sample in a study of OX40 agonist ivuxolimab in advanced cancers. The table came from immunoSEQ multiplex PCR; TCRdb's copy has only in-frame clones and leaves some out. This table has about 16,000 clones, almost 85% appearing once. Sequencing was performed on CD4+ or CD8+ T cells sorted from blood, taken in a trial of the OX40 agonist ivuxolimab. The receptor set was obtained from an adult with an advanced solid tumor such as melanoma, head and neck, liver or kidney cancer.

The chain has TRBV7-2 and TRBJ2-3; 10 bases agree with TRBD2. Trimming took 2 bases from V and 3 from J; bases not matched to a gene: 11. Germline V gene sequence: CDR1 SGHTA, CDR2 FQGNSA. This CDR3 has 18 residues. CDR3 in amino acids: CASSLPSSGAGGTDTQYF. The CDR3 DNA reads as TGTGCCAGCAGCTTACCGTCCTCGGGAGCGGGAGGGACAGATACGCAGTATTTT.

The rearrangement links TRBV4-3 to TRBJ2-7; 7 positions match TRBD2. The V segment lost 5 bases and the J segment 1 base; nucleotides outside the gene matches: 8. This CDR3 region has 15 residues. Germline-derived CDR1 and CDR2 are LGHNA and YSLEER. The CDR3 nucleotides read TGCGCCAGCAGCATATTGGGGGGGGGTTCCTACGAGCAGTACTTC. It codes for CASSILGGGSYEQYF.

The CDR3 DNA sequence: TGTGCCAGCAGCTTATCGGGCTTGGATGAGCAGTTCTTC. Amino acid sequence: CASSLSGLDEQFF. This chain joins TRBV7-9 and TRBJ2-1; D is unresolved. Germline loops: CDR1 SEHNR, CDR2 FQNEAQ (reference sequence). This CDR3 has 13 residues. Trimming took off 2 bases at V and 8 bases at J, with 10 bases between the two ends.

The V gene is TRBV5-1, the J gene TRBJ1-5; 9 nucleotides line up with TRBD1. V trimming: 4 bases; J trimming: 2 bases; junction bases outside the gene matches: 7. The CDR3 is 16 amino acids. The germline CDR1 and CDR2 sequences are SGHRS and YFSETQ. The CDR3 sequence: CASSPTGGIGNQPQHF. The CDR3 nucleotides read TGCGCCAGCAGCCCGACAGGGGGAATAGGCAATCAGCCCCAGCATTTT.

CDR3 in amino acids: CASSQDRGTSYNEQFF. DNA of the CDR3: TGCGCCAGCAGCCAAGATCGGGGGACATCCTACAATGAGCAGTTCTTC. The gene calls are TRBV4-1 and TRBJ2-1; D tentatively fits TRBD1 or TRBD2 (6 bases each). The CDR3 has 16 amino acids. Trimming pared 0 bases from V and 1 base from J, leaving 10 bases between. CDR1 and CDR2 (germline): MGHRA, YSYEKL.

The chain links TRBV9 to TRBJ2-1, with D tentatively TRBD2 (6 bases). The germline V and J ends were trimmed by 3 bases and 7 bases, with 8 bases remaining between them. Per germline, CDR1 SGDLS and CDR2 YYNGEE. The length of the CDR3 is 12 residues. CDR3 bases: TGTGCCAGCAGCGGGCGGGAAAATGAGCAGTTCTTC. This translates into CASSGRENEQFF.

V gene TRBV11-2 combines with J gene TRBJ2-1, with TRBD2 matching 9 bases. Trimming took 5 bases from V and 1 from J; bases not matched to a gene: 3. Germline V CDR1 and CDR2: SGHAT, FQNNGV. The CDR3 spans 15 residues. The CDR3 protein is CASSPSGGSYNEQFF. The CDR3 DNA is TGTGCCAGCAGCCCAAGCGGGGGGTCCTACAATGAGCAGTTCTTC.

This chain uses TRBV28 with TRBJ2-3; the match to TRBD2 covers 7 bases. The CDR3 extends over 19 amino acids. Germline CDR1 reads MDHEN; CDR2 reads SYDVKM. Germline trimming cut 4 bases from V and 3 bases from J; bases unmatched to any gene: 19. CDR3 bases: TGTGCCAGCAGTTCCCCTACCCCACTGGTAGGGAGGGAGACAGATACGCAGTATTTT. Translating it yields CASSSPTPLVGRETDTQYF. The variable domain in full, with the rest retrieved from reference TRBV28 and TRBJ2-3, is DVKVTQSSRYLVKRTGEKVFLECVQDMDHENMFWYRQDPGLGLRLIYFSYDVKMKEKGDIPEGYSVSREKKERFSLILESASTNQTSMYLCASSSPTPLVGRETDTQYFGPGTRLTVL.

The chain recombines TRBV4-3 with TRBJ1-3; D is uncertain. From germline, CDR1 is LGHNA and CDR2 YSLEER. This CDR3 comprises 17 residues. The V end lost 3 bases, the J end lost 0 bases, and 15 bases lay between the germline ends. In nucleotides, the CDR3 is TGCGCCAGCAGCCAGGAAAAGGACGGATACTCTGGAAACACCATATATTTT. This gives the protein CASSQEKDGYSGNTIYF.

The V and J genes are TRBV5-1 and TRBJ1-5, with D possibly TRBD1 on 6 matching bases. The CDR3 sequence is 15 residues long. V lost 7 bases, J lost 4 bases, and 18 bases lay in between. Per the germline V gene, CDR1 is SGHRS and CDR2 is YFSETQ. CDR3 nucleotide sequence: TGCGCCAGCTTTCATGGACAGCGCGGAAATCAGCCCCAGCATTTT. This encodes CASFHGQRGNQPQHF.

In its sample, this clone was seen once. The chain employs TRBV29-1 and TRBJ1-5; perhaps TRBD1 as D (5 bases). Germline CDR1 SQVTM, CDR2 ANQGSEA. The CDR3 runs to 13 residues. Trimming left V 0 bases short and J 5 bases short, with 8 bases between. CDR3 region: CSVEEGGDQPQHF. Written as DNA, the CDR3 is TGCAGCGTTGAAGAGGGGGGGGATCAGCCCCAGCATTTT.

The chain joins TRBV6-5 to TRBJ2-7; D unclear. Germline CDR1 and CDR2: MNHEY and SVGAGI. Deletions cut 10 bases from V and 6 bases from J, with 7 bases between. This CDR3 is built from 9 residues. The CDR3 spells CATRSEQYF. The CDR3 DNA follows: TGTGCCACCCGAAGCGAGCAGTACTTC.